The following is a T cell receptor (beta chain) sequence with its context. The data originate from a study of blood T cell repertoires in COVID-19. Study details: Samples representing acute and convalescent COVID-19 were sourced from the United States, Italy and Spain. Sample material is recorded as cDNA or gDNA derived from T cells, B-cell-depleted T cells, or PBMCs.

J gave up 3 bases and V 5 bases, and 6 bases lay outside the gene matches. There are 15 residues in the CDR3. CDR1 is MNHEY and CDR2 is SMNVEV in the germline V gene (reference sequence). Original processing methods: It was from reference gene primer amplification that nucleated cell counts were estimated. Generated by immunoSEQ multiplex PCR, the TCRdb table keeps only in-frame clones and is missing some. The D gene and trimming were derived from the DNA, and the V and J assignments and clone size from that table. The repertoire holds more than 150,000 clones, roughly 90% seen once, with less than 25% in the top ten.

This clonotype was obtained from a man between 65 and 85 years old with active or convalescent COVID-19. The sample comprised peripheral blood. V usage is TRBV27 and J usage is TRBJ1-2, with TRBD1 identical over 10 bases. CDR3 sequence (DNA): TGTGCCAGCAGTCCCTGGGACAGGGGAGACTATGGCTACACCTTC. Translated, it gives CASSPWDRGDYGYTF.